The clone carrying this TCR beta chain was seen once. This entry is derived from a study of T cell changes during pregnancy in multiple sclerosis. The table came from immunoSEQ multiplex PCR; TCRdb's copy has only in-frame clones and leaves some out. Of 130,000 or so clones detected, 90% to 95% appear once; the ten largest clones hold approximately 6.2%. V dropped 4 bases and J dropped 1; count of bases not matched to a gene: 7. This CDR3 spans 16 amino acids. Germline CDR1 and CDR2: GTSNPN and SVGIG (reference sequence). V gene TRBV30 combines with J gene TRBJ1-5, with 10 positions matching TRBD1. The TCR originated in a female donor with multiple sclerosis, enrolled in a pregnancy study. This specimen was peripheral blood, taken before pregnancy. CDR3 sequence reads: CAWKPGQGMSNQPQHF. The CDR3 bases are TGTGCCTGGAAGCCGGGACAGGGGATGAGCAATCAGCCCCAGCATTTT.